These 6 T cell receptor beta chains were all obtained from the same sample, sequenced in a study of human versus mouse CDR3 diversity and MHC coevolution. The protocol was immunoSEQ multiplex PCR, while the TCRdb copy is restricted to in-frame clones and leaves out a portion. Among about 81,000 clones listed, approximately 92% were seen once. Source material: naive CD4+ T cells from blood. Subset specified: CD45RO-negative CD62L-positive naive CD4 T cells. These receptors originate from a person between 25 and 70 years old in good health.

The V gene is TRBV7-9, the J gene TRBJ2-7, with a tentative D call TRBD1 (5 bases). This CDR3 is 15 amino acids long. V gave up 5 bases and J gave up 1 base, with 15 bases separating them. Germline V lookup: CDR1 SEHNR, CDR2 FQNEAQ (reference sequence). The CDR3 protein is CASSTSDTLSYEQYF. CDR3 nucleotides: TGTGCCAGCAGCACGTCGGACACCCTTTCCTACGAGCAGTACTTC.

The chain links TRBV30 to TRBJ2-7, with D perhaps matching TRBD2 (6 bases). Trimming removed 0 bases from V and 7 bases from J, with 13 bases in between. Germline-derived CDR1 and CDR2 are GTSNPN and SVGIG (reference sequence). The CDR3 runs 13 residues. CDR3 sequence reads: CAWSVGRAGEQYF. CDR3 DNA: TGTGCCTGGAGTGTCGGCAGGGCGGGGGAGCAGTACTTC.

In this sample, this clone turned up a few times. The chain couples TRBV7-9 to TRBJ2-1, with 12 bases lining up with TRBD2. The CDR3 runs to 15 residues. J lost 4 bases, V lost 3 bases, and 1 base had no gene match. Germline lookup yields CDR1 SEHNR and CDR2 FQNEAQ (reference sequence). DNA for the CDR3: TGTGCCAGCAGCTTGCTAGCGGGAGGGTACAATGAGCAGTTCTTC. Protein: CASSLLAGGYNEQFF. Variable domain in full (rest from reference TRBV7-9 and TRBJ2-1): DTGVSQNPRHKITKRGQNVTFRCDPISEHNRLYWYRQTLGQGPEFLTYFQNEAQLEKSRLLSDRFSAERPKGSFSTLEIQRTEQGDSAMYLCASSLLAGGYNEQFFGPGTRLTVL.

The V gene is TRBV9, the J gene TRBJ1-1; D is unclear. The germline gives CDR1 SGDLS, CDR2 YYNGEE. Trimming removed 3 bases at V and 1 base at J, with 7 bases between. CDR3 length: 13 amino acids. CDR3 sequence (DNA): TGTGCCAGCAGCGGCCCAGGGAACACTGAAGCTTTCTTT. Amino acids: CASSGPGNTEAFF.

The chain carries TRBV11-2 and TRBJ1-1; D unclear. The V gene's germline CDR1 is SGHAT and CDR2 FQNNGV. This CDR3 is built from 13 residues. Trimming pared 5 bases from V and 1 base from J, leaving 8 bases between. This CDR3 reads CASSPLPNTEAFF. The CDR3 DNA sequence: TGTGCCAGCAGCCCACTCCCGAACACTGAAGCTTTCTTT.

This clone has a single count. The V call is TRBV25-1, the J call TRBJ1-2, with 7 nucleotides matching TRBD1. The J segment lost 0 bases and the V segment lost 6 bases, leaving 10 bases of the junction unmatched. The CDR3 sequence is 16 residues long. CDR1 MGHDK and CDR2 SYGVNS come from the germline V gene. CDR3 loop: CASSAGQAKANYGYTF. The CDR3, as DNA: TGTGCCAGCAGCGCCGGACAGGCCAAAGCTAACTATGGCTACACCTTC.